What follows describes a single T cell receptor (beta chain). The sample holds a few counts of this clone. No cognate antigen has been identified for it. No much larger clonotype is one base removed from it; base qualities were not supplied. Taken with the paper, the label for time point translates to: baseline before first vaccination. The treatment or condition label, read with the paper, signifies: meningococcal conjugate vaccine given as trial control. The vaccinee samples were drawn from two UK trials, COV001 and COV002, one of which was a single-blind randomized controlled phase 2/3 trial testing AZD1222 (ChAdOx1 nCoV-19) in healthy adults. Trial participant PBMC samples were collected at day 0 and day 28 after the second dose for TCRbeta chain sequencing. This sample stems from a study of T cell responses to AZD1222 COVID-19 vaccine (dated by TCRdb to about 2021). In the study overall: A total of 233 trial participants underwent TCR sequencing, of whom some 210 received two doses of AZD1222 and 26 received two doses of the MenACWY control vaccine. Trial participants were enrolled into age subgroups of 18-55, 56-69 and 70-plus years, which contained 148, 28 and 57 TCR-sequenced participants, respectively.

The paper's findings and limits, for the study overall: Nearly half of unique spike-specific TCRs reportedly recognized epitopes outside regions mutated in the B.1.351 and B.1.1.7 variants. The 56-69-year group was small, and its depth increase did not reach significance, likely because of low power. Spike-specific TCR breadth and depth rose significantly after two AZD1222 doses compared with day 0 and with MenACWY recipients. Vaccine-associated CD4 TCRs spanned the whole spike protein, with dominant responses in regions 160-218 and 743-854. Conclusions about previously exposed vaccinees are limited because only six or seven AZD1222 recipients were SARS-CoV-2 seropositive at baseline. Most participants were white British and females outnumbered males, and the authors suggested that clonal diversity may have been underestimated. Because no day 14 peak-response samples were available, the repertoires could be characterized only after the peak T cell response.

The CDR3 regions of human TCRbeta chains were subjected to immunosequencing. Processing in the source paper ran as follows. Repertoire TCRs were matched against a reference library of SARS-CoV-2-specific TCRs generated with the MIRA antigen-specificity platform. Breadth meant the fraction of unique TCRs that were SARS-CoV-2-associated, whereas depth meant the fraction of total T cells that were SARS-CoV-2-associated. Each spike-specific TCR was assigned to its reactive spike region and to a CD4 or CD8 class using the MIRA data. Log10-transformed breadth and depth values were compared by one-way ANOVA with Sidak's multiple comparisons tests. TCRdb provides this immuneACCESS table in a form limited to in-frame rearrangements. Some clones are lacking; in checked studies, under half of them reflect an unresolved V gene, and why the rest are absent is not known. D and trimming were read from the DNA, whereas the V and J calls and clone size are those reported in that table. The sample contains some 89,000 clones, 70% to 90% of them found a single time. The top ten clones comprise roughly 5.1% of the sample.

The germline V gene supplies CDR1 MDHEN and CDR2 SYDVKM. The junction shows trimming of 2 bases on V and 2 bases on J, plus 9 bases between the germline ends. The CDR3 goes from the cysteine to the phenylalanine over 14 residues. Left in the record is the CDR3 DNA by itself, 42 bases read in frame from the first base. Source: peripheral blood, taken on day 0 of MenACWY control vaccination. The source of this sequence is an adult in good health. Recombination connected TRBV28 to TRBJ1-2; a tentative D match to TRBD1 spans 5 bases. The sequenced DNA is TGTGCCAGCAGTTTAGGTTCAGGGAACTATGGCTACACCTTC. The encoded protein is CASSLGSGNYGYTF.